Shown below are 19 T cell receptor beta chains from a single sample sequenced in a study of beta chain features in type 1 diabetes. General study results and limits: Moderately but significantly shorter TCRB CDR3s were found in Type 1 diabetes patients in all four CD4+ subsets.

Sequenced material consisted of expressed TCRB transcripts (all of the isolated RNA was reverse transcribed). The method was immunoSEQ multiplex PCR; TCRdb's version includes in-frame clones alone and lacks a portion of them. The sample lists about 47,000 clones, roughly 40% occurring once. Their antigen targets remain unknown. The source material was stem cell memory CD4+ T cells from blood. The receptors were gathered from a man aged 30 to 45 with type 1 diabetes.

This clone was detected a few times. This rearrangement joins TRBV27 to TRBJ1-2, with 8 bases that match TRBD1. Germline CDR1 MNHEY, CDR2 SMNVEV (reference sequence). Trimming at V came to 5 bases and at J to 6 bases, leaving 8 bases not matched to a gene. The CDR3 runs to 14 residues. The CDR3 loop is CASSKTDRVNGYTF. The CDR3 nucleotides are TGTGCCAGCAGTAAAACGGACAGGGTTAATGGCTACACCTTC.

V usage is TRBV7-2 and J usage is TRBJ1-1; 7 bases agree with TRBD1. From germline, CDR1 is SGHTA and CDR2 FQGNSA. This CDR3 comprises 15 residues. V dropped 6 bases and J dropped 1; count of bases not matched to a gene: 8. CDR3 in DNA: TGTGCCAGCAGGGCTAGGACAGGCCCGAACACTGAAGCTTTCTTT. Translated, it gives CASRARTGPNTEAFF.

The chain is built from TRBV4-1 and TRBJ1-5; D not resolved. Between the trimmed V and J ends, which lost 0 bases and 4 bases, there was a span of 10 bases. The V gene's germline CDR1 is MGHRA and CDR2 YSYEKL. The CDR3 covers 15 residues. The CDR3 nucleotides read TGCGCCAGCAGCCAAGAGGGCACAGTTAATCAGCCCCAGCATTTT. Amino acid sequence: CASSQEGTVNQPQHF.

This CDR3 reads CASSNQEGTGSFF. Here the CDR3 DNA reads TGCGCCAGCAGCAATCAAGAGGGAACAGGGTCCTTCTTC. The chain recombines TRBV5-1 with TRBJ2-1; tentative D call: TRBD1 (6 bases). There are 13 residues in the CDR3. V was shortened by 4 bases and J by 16 bases, with 21 bases between the two germline ends. The germline V gene encodes CDR1 SGHRS and CDR2 YFSETQ.

The gene calls are TRBV29-1 and TRBJ2-1; D uncertain. Trimming shortened V by 4 bases and J by 8 bases, and 12 bases separated the two germline ends. The CDR3 consists of 12 residues. Germline values: CDR1 SQVTM, CDR2 ANQGSEA. Here the CDR3 reads CSVASRPYEQFF. The CDR3 DNA sequence: TGCAGCGTTGCTTCGAGGCCATATGAGCAGTTCTTC.

The V and J genes are TRBV1 and TRBJ2-5; the listed D gene, TRBD2, was not tested against the DNA. The DNA end is more similar to TRBJ2-7, so the J call may be wrong. TRBV1 is annotated as a pseudogene. This CDR3 spans 16 amino acids. CDR3 sequence (DNA): TGCACCAGCAGCCCCGTTTCGGGACTAGCCCTCTACGAGCAGTACTTC. The encoded protein is CTSSPVSGLALYEQYF.

The rearrangement joins TRBV29-1 to TRBJ2-3; D is uncertain. Germline V lookup: CDR1 SQVTM, CDR2 ANQGSEA. The CDR3 runs to 12 residues. V lost 7 bases to trimming and J lost 0 bases, with 8 bases between them. The CDR3 loop is CSAAVSTDTQYF. DNA of the CDR3: TGCAGCGCCGCGGTCAGCACAGATACGCAGTATTTT.

This chain links TRBV4-2 with TRBJ2-1, with 16 positions matching TRBD2. Per the germline V gene, CDR1 is LGHNA and CDR2 is YNFKEQ. The CDR3 runs to 17 residues. The trim removed 5 bases at V and 6 bases at J, leaving 7 bases unmatched. The CDR3: CASSFPGLAGGVNEQFF. In DNA form, the CDR3 reads TGTGCCAGCAGCTTTCCGGGACTAGCGGGAGGGGTCAATGAGCAGTTCTTC.

The chain joins TRBV2 to TRBJ2-7; D possibly corresponds to TRBD1 (5 bases). The germline gives CDR1 SNHLY, CDR2 FYNNEI. This CDR3 contains 12 residues. V lost 8 bases and J lost 1, with 9 bases in between. CDR3 DNA: TGTGCCAGCCGTAGACAGTCCTACGAGCAGTACTTC. Translation: CASRRQSYEQYF.

J is TRBJ2-5 and V is TRBV9, with a tentative D call TRBD2 (5 bases). Germline V gives CDR1 SGDLS, CDR2 YYNGEE. The CDR3 covers 13 residues. Trimming removed 4 bases from V and 7 bases from J, with 14 bases in between. The CDR3: CASSLAGPGTQYF. The CDR3 nucleotides read TGTGCCAGCAGCCTGGCGGGCCCAGGGACCCAGTACTTC. Variable domain in full (rest from reference TRBV9 and TRBJ2-5): DSGVTQTPKHLITATGQRVTLRCSPRSGDLSVYWYQQSLDQGLQFLIQYYNGEERAKGNILERFSAQQFPDLHSELNLSSLELGDSALYFCASSLAGPGTQYFGPGTRLLVL.

CDR3 DNA sequence: TGTGCCAGTAGTGACCGACAACACCTTGAAGCTTTCTTT. This encodes CASSDRQHLEAFF. This chain uses TRBV19 with TRBJ1-1, with no clear D. From germline, CDR1 is LNHDA and CDR2 SQIVND (reference sequence). The CDR3 contains 13 residues. V shed 5 bases and J shed 7 bases, with 14 bases lying between them. The complete variable domain, with remaining parts taken from reference TRBV19 and TRBJ1-1, reads DGGITQSPKYLFRKEGQNVTLSCEQNLNHDAMYWYRQDPGQGLRLIYYSQIVNDFQKGDIAEGYSVSREKKESFPLTVTSAQKNPTAFYLCASSDRQHLEAFFGQGTRLTVV.

This clone was observed a few times. The rearrangement links TRBV2 to TRBJ1-5, with TRBD1 matching 7 bases. Germline trimming cut 4 bases from V and 7 bases from J; bases unmatched to any gene: 7. CDR3 size: 14 residues. The germline gives CDR1 SNHLY, CDR2 FYNNEI. The CDR3 sequence: CASSGDTGDQPQHF. The CDR3 DNA reads as TGTGCCAGCAGTGGGGATACAGGGGACCAGCCCCAGCATTTT.

This clone has just a few counts. The chain links TRBV5-1 to TRBJ2-7; D not certain. The CDR3 extends over 14 amino acids. Trimming took off 2 bases at V and 0 bases at J, with 9 bases between the two ends. Germline CDR1 and CDR2: SGHRS and YFSETQ. The CDR3, as DNA: TGCGCCAGCAGCTTAAGCACGGGCTCCTACGAGCAGTACTTC. The encoded protein is CASSLSTGSYEQYF. The full variable domain, in which reference TRBV5-1 and TRBJ2-7 provide the parts outside the CDR3, is KAGVTQTPRYLIKTRGQQVTLSCSPISGHRSVSWYQQTPGQGLQFLFEYFSETQRNKGNFPGRFSGRQFSNSRSEMNVSTLELGDSALYLCASSLSTGSYEQYFGPGTRLTVT.

The rearrangement uses TRBV18 and TRBJ2-3; TRBD2 is a possible D gene (6 bases). The CDR3 covers 15 residues. Germline V CDR1 and CDR2: KGHSH, LQKENI. The germline V and J ends were trimmed by 2 bases and 8 bases, with 17 bases remaining between them. The CDR3 bases are TGTGCCAGCTCACCATCTCCGGAGGGTCCGGGTACGCAGTATTTT. It encodes CASSPSPEGPGTQYF.

This clone showed up just a few times. This chain joins TRBV5-6 and TRBJ1-2; the match to TRBD1 covers 9 bases. The J segment lost 7 bases and the V segment lost 4 bases, leaving 5 bases of the junction unmatched. CDR1 and CDR2 from the germline V gene are SGHDT and YYEEEE. The CDR3 extends over 13 amino acids. The CDR3 reads CASSVQGASGYTF. The CDR3 DNA follows: TGTGCCAGCAGCGTACAGGGGGCGAGTGGCTACACCTTC.

The chain recombines TRBV10-2 with TRBJ2-1; 7 nucleotides agree with TRBD2. Trimming cost V 7 bases and J 7 bases; bases outside gene matches: 7. CDR1 WSHSY and CDR2 SAAADI come from the germline V gene. The CDR3 runs to 13 residues. The CDR3 region is CASIQAGRNEQFF. The CDR3 region has the DNA TGCGCCAGCATACAAGCGGGGCGTAATGAGCAGTTCTTC.

This sequence joins TRBV28 and TRBJ2-7; D unclear. Germline V lookup: CDR1 MDHEN, CDR2 SYDVKM. Trimming cost V 4 bases and J 6 bases, with 7 bases left between them. This CDR3 contains 11 residues. The DNA for the CDR3 is TGTGCCAGCAGTTCCGTCGGCGAGCAGTACTTC. This encodes CASSSVGEQYF.

The chain employs TRBV6-6 and TRBJ1-5; possibly TRBD1 for D (6 bases). Germline V gene lookup returns CDR1 MNHNY and CDR2 SVGAGI (reference sequence). CDR3 length equals 13 residues. V gave up 6 bases and J gave up 4 bases, with 10 bases separating them. The CDR3 region is CASSWDINQPQHF. The DNA of the CDR3 is TGTGCCAGCAGCTGGGACATTAATCAGCCCCAGCATTTT.

The V call is TRBV6-1, the J call TRBJ2-3; 7 bases agree with TRBD2. Germline lookup yields CDR1 MNHNS and CDR2 SASEGT. The trim removed 10 bases at V and 4 bases at J, leaving 11 bases unmatched. CDR3 length: 14 residues. CDR3 amino acids: CATKGAGIPDTQYF. In nucleotides, the CDR3 is TGTGCCACCAAAGGAGCGGGAATCCCAGATACGCAGTATTTT.